This paragraph covers one TCR beta chain sequence. As yet, its antigen is unknown. This record comes from a study of CD8 T cells in ankylosing spondylitis. MiXCR, applied by TCRdb to the 5' RACE reads, yields one record per CDR3 protein. The table lists more than 250,000 distinct CDR3 sequences, 7.5% to 9% of them singletons. Germline V gene data show CDR1 as LNHDA and CDR2 as SQIVND (reference sequence). The CDR3 consists of 13 residues. J gave up 6 bases and V 6 bases, and 4 bases lay outside the gene matches. Study-level results: A TCR beta motif made of several highly homologous variants seemed typical of ankylosing spondylitis blood. Within peripheral blood, clones linked to disease were CD8+ and relatively rare.

The chain uses TRBV19 and TRBJ2-7, with 11 positions matching TRBD1. Input material: blood, either unsorted or a sorted T cell fraction (not recorded which). This TCR was recovered from a male donor with ankylosing spondylitis. CDR3 coding DNA: TGTGCCAGTAGCCGGGACAGGGGGAGCGAGCAGTACTTC. Residues: CASSRDRGSEQYF.